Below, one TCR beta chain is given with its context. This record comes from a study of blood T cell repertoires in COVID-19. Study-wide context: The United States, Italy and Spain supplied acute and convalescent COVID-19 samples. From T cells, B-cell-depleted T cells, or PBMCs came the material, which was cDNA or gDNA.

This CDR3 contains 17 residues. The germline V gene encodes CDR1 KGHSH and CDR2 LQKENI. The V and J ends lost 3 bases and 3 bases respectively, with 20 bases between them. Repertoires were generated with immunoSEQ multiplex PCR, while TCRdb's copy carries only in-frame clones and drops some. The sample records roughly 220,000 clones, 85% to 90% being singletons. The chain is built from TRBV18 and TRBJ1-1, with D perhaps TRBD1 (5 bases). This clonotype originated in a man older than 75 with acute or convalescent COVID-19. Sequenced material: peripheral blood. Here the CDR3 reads CASSPPTGAPTDTEAFF. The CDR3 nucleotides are TGTGCCAGCTCACCTCCCACAGGAGCCCCCACGGACACTGAAGCTTTCTTT.